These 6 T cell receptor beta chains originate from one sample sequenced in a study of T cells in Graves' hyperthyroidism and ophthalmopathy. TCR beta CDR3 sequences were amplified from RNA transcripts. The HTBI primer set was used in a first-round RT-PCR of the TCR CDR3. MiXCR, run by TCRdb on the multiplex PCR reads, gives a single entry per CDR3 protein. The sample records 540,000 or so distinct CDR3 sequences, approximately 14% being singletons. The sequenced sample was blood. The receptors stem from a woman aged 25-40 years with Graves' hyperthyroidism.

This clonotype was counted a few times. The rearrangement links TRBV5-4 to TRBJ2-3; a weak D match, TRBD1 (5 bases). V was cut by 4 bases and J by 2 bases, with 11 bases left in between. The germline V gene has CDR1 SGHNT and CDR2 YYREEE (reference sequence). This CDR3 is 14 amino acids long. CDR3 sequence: CASSLKQATDTQYF. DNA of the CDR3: TGTGCCAGCAGCCTTAAACAGGCCACAGATACGCAGTATTTT.

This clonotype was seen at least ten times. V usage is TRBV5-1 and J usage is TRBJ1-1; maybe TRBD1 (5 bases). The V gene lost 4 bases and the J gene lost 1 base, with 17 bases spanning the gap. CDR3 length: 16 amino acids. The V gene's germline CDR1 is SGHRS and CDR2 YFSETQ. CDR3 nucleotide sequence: TGCGCCAGCAGCGCCCTAGGGGCAGGCCAGAACACTGAAGCTTTCTTT. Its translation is CASSALGAGQNTEAFF.

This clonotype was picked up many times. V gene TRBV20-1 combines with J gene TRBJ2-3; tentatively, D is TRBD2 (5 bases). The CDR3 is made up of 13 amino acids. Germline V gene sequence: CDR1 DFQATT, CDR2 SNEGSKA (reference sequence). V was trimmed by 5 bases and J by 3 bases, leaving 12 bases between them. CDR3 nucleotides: TGCAGTGCTGTAGGAGGCGGGACAGATACGCAGTATTTT. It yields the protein CSAVGGGTDTQYF.

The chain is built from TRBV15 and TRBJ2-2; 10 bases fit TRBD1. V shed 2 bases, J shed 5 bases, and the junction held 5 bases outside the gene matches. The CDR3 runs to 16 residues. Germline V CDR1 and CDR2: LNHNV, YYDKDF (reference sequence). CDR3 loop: CATSRTGQGGTGELFF. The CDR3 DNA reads TGTGCCACCAGCAGAACCGGACAGGGGGGGACCGGGGAGCTGTTTTTT.

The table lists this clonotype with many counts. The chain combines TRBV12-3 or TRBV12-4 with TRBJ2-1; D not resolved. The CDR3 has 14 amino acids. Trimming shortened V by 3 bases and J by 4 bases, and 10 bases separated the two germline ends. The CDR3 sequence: CASSLSSRYNEQFF. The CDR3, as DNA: TGTGCCAGCAGTTTGAGTAGCCGTTACAATGAGCAGTTCTTC.

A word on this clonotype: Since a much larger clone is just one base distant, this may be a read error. CDR3 region: CSVRQGPGYGYTF. DNA for the CDR3: TGCAGCGTGCGACAGGGTCCGGGGTATGGCTACACCTTC. The rearrangement uses TRBV29-1 and TRBJ1-2; 7 bases are shared with TRBD1. The V gene's germline CDR1 is SQVTM and CDR2 ANQGSEA. The J segment lost 5 bases and the V segment lost 6 bases, leaving 9 bases of the junction unmatched. The CDR3 covers 13 residues. The complete variable domain, with remaining parts taken from reference TRBV29-1 and TRBJ1-2, reads SAVISQKPSRDICQRGTSLTIQCQVDSQVTMMFWYRQQPGQSLTLIATANQGSEATYESGFVIDKFPISRPNLTFSTLTVSNMSPEDSSIYLCSVRQGPGYGYTFGSGTRLTVV.